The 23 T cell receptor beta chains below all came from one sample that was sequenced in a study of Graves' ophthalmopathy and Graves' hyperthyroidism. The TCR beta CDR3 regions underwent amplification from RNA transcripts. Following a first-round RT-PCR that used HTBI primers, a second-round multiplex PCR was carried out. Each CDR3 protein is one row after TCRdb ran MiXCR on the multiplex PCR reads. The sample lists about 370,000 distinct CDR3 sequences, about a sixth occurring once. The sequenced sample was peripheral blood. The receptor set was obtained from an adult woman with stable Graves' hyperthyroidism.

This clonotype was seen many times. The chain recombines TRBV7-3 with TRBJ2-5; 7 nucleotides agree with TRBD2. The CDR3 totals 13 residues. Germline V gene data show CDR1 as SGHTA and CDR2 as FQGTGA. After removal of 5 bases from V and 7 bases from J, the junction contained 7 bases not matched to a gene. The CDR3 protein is CASSGAGEGTQYF. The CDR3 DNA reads TGTGCCAGCAGCGGGGCGGGGGAAGGGACCCAGTACTTC.

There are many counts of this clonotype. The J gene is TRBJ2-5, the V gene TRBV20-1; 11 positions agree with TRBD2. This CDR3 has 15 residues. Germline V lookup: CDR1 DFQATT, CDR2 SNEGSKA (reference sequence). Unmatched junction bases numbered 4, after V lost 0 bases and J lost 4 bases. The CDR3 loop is CSARDLAGGVETQYF. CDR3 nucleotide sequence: TGCAGTGCTAGAGATCTAGCGGGAGGTGTAGAGACCCAGTACTTC.

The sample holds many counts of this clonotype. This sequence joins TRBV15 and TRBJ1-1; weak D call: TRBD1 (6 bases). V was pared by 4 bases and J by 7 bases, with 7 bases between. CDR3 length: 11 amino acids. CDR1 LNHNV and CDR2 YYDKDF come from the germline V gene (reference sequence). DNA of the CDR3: TGTGCCACCAGCACACAGGGTGAAGCTTTCTTT. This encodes CATSTQGEAFF.

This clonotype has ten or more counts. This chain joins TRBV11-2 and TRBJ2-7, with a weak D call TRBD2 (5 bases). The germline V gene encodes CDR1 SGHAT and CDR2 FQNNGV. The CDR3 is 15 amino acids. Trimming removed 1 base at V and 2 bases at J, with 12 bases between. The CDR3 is CASSLVLAVTYEQYF. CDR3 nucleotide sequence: TGTGCCAGCAGCTTAGTTCTAGCTGTAACCTACGAGCAGTACTTC.

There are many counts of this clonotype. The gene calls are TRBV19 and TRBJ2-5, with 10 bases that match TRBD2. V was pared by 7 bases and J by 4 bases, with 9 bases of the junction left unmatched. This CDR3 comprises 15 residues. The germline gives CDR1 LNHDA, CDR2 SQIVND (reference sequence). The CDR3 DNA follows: TGTGCCAGTATGAAGCGGGAGGGCCTGGTAGAGACCCAGTACTTC. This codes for CASMKREGLVETQYF.

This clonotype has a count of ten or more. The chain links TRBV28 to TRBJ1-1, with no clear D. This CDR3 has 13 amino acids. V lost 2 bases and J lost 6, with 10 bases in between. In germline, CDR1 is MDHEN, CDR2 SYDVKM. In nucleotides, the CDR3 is TGTGCCAGCAGTTTAGGCCAGCCTCCTGAAGCTTTCTTT. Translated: CASSLGQPPEAFF.

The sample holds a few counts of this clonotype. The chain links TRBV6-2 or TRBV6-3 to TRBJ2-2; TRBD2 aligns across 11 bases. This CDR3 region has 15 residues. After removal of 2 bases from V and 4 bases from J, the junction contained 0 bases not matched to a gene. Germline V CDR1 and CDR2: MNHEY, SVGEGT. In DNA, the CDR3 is TGTGCCAGCAGTTACACTAGCGGGAGCACCGGGGAGCTGTTTTTT. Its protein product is CASSYTSGSTGELFF.

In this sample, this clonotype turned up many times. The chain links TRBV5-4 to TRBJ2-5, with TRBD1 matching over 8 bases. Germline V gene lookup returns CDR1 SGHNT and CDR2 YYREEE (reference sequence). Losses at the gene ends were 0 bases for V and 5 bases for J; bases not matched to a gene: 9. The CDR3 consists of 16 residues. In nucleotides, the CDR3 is TGTGCCAGCAGCTTGGCACGCAGGGGGCAGCGTGAGACCCAGTACTTC. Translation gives CASSLARRGQRETQYF.

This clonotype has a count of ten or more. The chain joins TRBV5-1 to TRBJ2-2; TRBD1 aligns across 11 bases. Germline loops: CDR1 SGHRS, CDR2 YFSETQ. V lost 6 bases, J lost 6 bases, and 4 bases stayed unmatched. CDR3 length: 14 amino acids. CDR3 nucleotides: TGCGCCAGCACTGGACAGGGGGCCTCCGGGGAGCTGTTTTTT. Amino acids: CASTGQGASGELFF.

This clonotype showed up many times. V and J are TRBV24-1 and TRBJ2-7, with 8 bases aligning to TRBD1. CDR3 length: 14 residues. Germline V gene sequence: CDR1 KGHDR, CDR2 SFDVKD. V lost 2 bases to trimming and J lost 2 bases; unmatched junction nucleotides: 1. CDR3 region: CATSDSQGAYEQYF. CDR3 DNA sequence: TGTGCCACCAGTGATTCACAGGGGGCCTACGAGCAGTACTTC.

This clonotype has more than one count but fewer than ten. CDR3 sequence reads: CASSFIVYGPTHPRSEQYF. The CDR3, as DNA: TGTGCCAGCAGTTTTATCGTCTATGGGCCAACACACCCCCGTTCCGAGCAGTACTTC. This chain joins TRBV12-3 or TRBV12-4 and TRBJ2-7; unclear D gene. The CDR3 runs 19 residues. Trimming removed 3 bases from V and 6 bases from J, with 30 bases in between.

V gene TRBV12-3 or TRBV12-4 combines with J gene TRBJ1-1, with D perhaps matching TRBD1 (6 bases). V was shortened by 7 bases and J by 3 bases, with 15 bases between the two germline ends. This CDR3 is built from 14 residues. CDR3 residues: CASTPDRLYTEAFF. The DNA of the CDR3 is TGTGCCAGCACCCCCGACAGGTTATACACTGAAGCTTTCTTT.

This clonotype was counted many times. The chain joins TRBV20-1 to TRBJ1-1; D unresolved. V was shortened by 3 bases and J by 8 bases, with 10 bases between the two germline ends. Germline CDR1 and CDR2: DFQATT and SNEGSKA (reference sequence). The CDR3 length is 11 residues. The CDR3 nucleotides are TGCAGTGCTAGGGGAGCGGGCGAAGCTTTCTTT. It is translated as CSARGAGEAFF.

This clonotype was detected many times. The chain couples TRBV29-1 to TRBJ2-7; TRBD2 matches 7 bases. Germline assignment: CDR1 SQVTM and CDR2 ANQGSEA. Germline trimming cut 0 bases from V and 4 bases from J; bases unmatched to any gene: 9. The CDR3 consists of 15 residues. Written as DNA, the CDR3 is TGCAGCGTTGAAGAAGAGCGGGGAGCCGGTTACGAGCAGTACTTC. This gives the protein CSVEEERGAGYEQYF.

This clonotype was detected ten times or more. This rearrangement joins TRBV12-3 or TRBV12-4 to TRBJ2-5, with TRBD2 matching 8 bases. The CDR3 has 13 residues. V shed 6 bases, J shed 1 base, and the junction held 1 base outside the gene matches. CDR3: CASRLAAQETQYF. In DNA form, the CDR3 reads TGTGCCAGCAGACTAGCGGCCCAAGAGACCCAGTACTTC.

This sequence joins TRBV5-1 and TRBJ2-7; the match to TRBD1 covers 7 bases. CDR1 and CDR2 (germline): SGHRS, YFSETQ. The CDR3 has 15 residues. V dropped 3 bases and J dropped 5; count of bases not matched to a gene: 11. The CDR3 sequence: CASSSRSDRVNEQYV. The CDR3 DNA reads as TGCGCCAGCAGCTCACGATCAGACAGGGTCAACGAGCAGTACGTC.

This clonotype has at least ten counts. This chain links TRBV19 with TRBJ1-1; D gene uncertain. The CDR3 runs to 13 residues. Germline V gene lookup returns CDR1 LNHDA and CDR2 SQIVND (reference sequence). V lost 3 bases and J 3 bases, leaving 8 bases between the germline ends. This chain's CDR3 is CASSIISDTEAFF. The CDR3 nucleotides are TGTGCCAGTAGTATTATCAGTGACACTGAAGCTTTCTTT.

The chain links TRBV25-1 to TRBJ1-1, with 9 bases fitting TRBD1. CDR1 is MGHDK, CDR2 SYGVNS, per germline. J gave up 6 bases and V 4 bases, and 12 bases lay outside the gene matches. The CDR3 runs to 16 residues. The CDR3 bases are TGTGCCAGCAGTGGGCCAGGGGGGACAGGGCCTCCTGAAGCTTTCTTT. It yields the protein CASSGPGGTGPPEAFF.

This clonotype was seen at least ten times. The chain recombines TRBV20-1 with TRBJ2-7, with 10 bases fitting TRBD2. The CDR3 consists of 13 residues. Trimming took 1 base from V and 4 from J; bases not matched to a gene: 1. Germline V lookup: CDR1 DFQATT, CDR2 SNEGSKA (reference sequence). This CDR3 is CSARGTSGYEQYF. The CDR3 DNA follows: TGCAGTGCTAGAGGGACTAGCGGATACGAGCAGTACTTC.

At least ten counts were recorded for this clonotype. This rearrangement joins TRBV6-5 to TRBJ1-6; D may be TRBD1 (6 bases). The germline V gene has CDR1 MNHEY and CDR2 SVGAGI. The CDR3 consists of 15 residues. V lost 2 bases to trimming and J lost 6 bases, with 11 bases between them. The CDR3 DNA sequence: TGTGCCAGCAGTTACGGGGGCAGCACTAATTCACCCCTCCACTTT. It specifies CASSYGGSTNSPLHF.

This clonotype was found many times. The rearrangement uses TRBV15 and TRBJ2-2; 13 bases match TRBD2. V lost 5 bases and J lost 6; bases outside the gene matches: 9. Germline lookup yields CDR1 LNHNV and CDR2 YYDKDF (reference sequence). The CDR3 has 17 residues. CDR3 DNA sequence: TGTGCCACCAGCCGATGGACTAGCGGGAGTTCAGCCGGGGAGCTGTTTTTT. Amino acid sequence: CATSRWTSGSSAGELFF.

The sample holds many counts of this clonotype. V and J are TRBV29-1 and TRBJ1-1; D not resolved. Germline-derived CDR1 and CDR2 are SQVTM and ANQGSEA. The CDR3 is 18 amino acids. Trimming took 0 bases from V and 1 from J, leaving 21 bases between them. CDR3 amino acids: CSVEDPTPSGLTNTEAFF. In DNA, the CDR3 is TGCAGCGTTGAAGACCCTACCCCATCGGGTTTAACGAACACTGAAGCTTTCTTT.

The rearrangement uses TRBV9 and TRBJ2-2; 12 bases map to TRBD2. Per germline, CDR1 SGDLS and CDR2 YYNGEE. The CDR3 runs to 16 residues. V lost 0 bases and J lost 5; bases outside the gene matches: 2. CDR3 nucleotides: TGTGCCAGCAGCGTAGTTGGACTAGCGGGGACCGGGGAGCTGTTTTTT. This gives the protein CASSVVGLAGTGELFF.